The sequence of this T cell receptor (beta chain) was determined in a study of quantifying T cell responses using KT2 cells (TCRdb year 2017). Broadly, across the study: RNA was DNase-treated and reverse transcribed with TCR alpha and beta constant-region primers, mostly using SuperScript III. Under optimum conditions, the efficiency of the T4 ligation step was estimated to be more than 9%. PCR2 was run as a SYBR Green qPCR and stopped at a predetermined fluorescence threshold to avoid over-amplification. What the research found in general, with its limitations: Saturation in the detection of KT2 sequences was observed at very high KT2 spike-in numbers. The numbers of KT2 alpha and beta sequences increased linearly with the number of input KT2 cells across several orders of magnitude. KT2 sequences were detected down to the lowest spike-in tested, which was about one KT2 cell per 100,000 PBMC. The study did not include a side-by-side comparison of this pipeline with other TCR sequencing techniques.

V drops 0 bases and J drops 2 bases, leaving 16 bases in between. The germline V gene provides CDR1 SGHTA and CDR2 FQGNSA. Measured from the cysteine to the phenylalanine, the CDR3 is 17 residues long. Just the 51-base CDR3 DNA is kept, in frame starting at base 1. Libraries came from UMI-ligation and nested PCR. T4 RNA ligase 1 was used to ligate a single-stranded oligonucleotide containing the Illumina SP2 sequence and a UMI to the 3' end of the cDNA. PCR1 consisted of three to four cycles (98 degrees C 15 s, 69 degrees C 30 s, 72 degrees C 40 s), and for the beta primer an equimolar mix of RC1.1 and RC1.2 was used to cover TRBC1 and TRBC2. Starting at PCR2, the TCR alpha and beta chains were handled separately, and sample indices and Illumina adaptors were added. The UMI, placed after an 8-base spacer, consisted of 12 random nucleotides arranged as two hexamers with a spacer between them. Libraries were sequenced on an Illumina MiSeq with v2 2x251 paired-end chemistry, typically about a dozen samples per run. PhiX DNA was added at about 5-7% to each sequencing library so that diversity was increased. On the study's bioinformatics: The raw reads were converted into FASTQ with bcl2fastq and then demultiplexed by dual indices with Demultiplexor. V and J genes were assigned by Decombinator through tag matching, with a single base-pair mismatch being allowed. Using UMIs, Collapsinator corrected both sequencing errors and the frequency errors that come from PCR heterogeneity. CDR3Translator converted Decombinator identifiers into nucleotide sequence, translated that sequence into amino acids, and extracted CDR3 based on C- and N-terminal motifs. A cluster of KT2 sequences that shared one unique molecular identifier was counted as a single distinct KT2 TCR. TCRdb handled the public reads itself, with Q25 trimming in fastp and clone calling in MiXCR, and kept productive beta chains. Each CDR3 protein gets just one entry, which takes the most common genes and DNA from the rows behind it. TCRdb, not the authors, supplied the V and J calls. For this sample there are some 50,000 distinct CDR3 sequences; approximately 10% appear just once. In total, the top ten clones hold less than 11% of the sample.

As to this clonotype: Its recognized antigen is unknown. The record has no base qualities; no much larger clone is one base away.

Known numbers of KT2, a T cell clone whose TCR had been sequenced previously, were spiked into unfractionated PBMC to test the sensitivity and accuracy of the pipeline. A range of KT2-to-PBMC ratios was generated by mixing KT2 cells with a fixed number of PBMC. In this chain, TRBV7-2 is recombined with TRBJ1-2; no D gene call is confident. Sequenced: PBMCs spiked with cells of the T cell clone KT2. The TCR originated in a human donor. The DNA is TGTGCCAGCAGCTTAGCGGCGGTCCCCCCTGCCAACTATGGCTACACCTTC. It specifies CASSLAAVPPANYGYTF.